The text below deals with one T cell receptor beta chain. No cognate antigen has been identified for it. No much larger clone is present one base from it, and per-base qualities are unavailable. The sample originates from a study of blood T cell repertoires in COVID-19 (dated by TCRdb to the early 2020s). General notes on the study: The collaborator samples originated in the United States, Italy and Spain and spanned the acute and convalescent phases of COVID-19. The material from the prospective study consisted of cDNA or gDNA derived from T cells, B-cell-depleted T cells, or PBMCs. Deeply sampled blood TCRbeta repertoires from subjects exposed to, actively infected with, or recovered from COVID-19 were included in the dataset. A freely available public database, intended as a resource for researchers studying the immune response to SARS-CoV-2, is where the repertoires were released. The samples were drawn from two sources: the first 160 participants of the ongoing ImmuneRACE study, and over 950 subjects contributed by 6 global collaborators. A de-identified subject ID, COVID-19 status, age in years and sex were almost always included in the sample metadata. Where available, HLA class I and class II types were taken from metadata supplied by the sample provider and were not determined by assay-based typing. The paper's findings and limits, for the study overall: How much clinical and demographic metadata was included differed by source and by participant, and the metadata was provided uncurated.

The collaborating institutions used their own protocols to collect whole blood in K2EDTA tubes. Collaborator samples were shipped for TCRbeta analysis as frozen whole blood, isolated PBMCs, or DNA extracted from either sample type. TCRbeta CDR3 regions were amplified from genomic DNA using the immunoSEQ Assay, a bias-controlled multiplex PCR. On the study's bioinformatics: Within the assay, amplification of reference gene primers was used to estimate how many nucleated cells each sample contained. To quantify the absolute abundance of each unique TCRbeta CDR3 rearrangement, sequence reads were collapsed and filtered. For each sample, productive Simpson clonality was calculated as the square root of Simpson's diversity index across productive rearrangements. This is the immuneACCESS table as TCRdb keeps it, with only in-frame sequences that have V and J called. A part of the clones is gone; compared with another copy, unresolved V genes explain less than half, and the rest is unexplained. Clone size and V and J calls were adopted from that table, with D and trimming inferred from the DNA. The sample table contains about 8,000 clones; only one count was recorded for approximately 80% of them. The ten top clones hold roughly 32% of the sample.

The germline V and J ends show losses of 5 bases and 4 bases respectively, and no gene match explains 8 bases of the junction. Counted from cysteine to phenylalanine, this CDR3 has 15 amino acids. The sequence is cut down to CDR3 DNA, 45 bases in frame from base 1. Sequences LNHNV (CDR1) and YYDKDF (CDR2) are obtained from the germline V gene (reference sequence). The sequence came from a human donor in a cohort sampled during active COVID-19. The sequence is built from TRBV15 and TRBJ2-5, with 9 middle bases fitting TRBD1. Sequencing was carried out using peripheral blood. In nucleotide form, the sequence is TGTGCCACCAGCGGACCGGGACAGGGTATAGAGACCCAGTACTTC. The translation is CATSGPGQGIETQYF.